The source of this T cell receptor (beta chain) is a study of identical twins. This clonotype was seen a few times. Per germline, CDR1 MDHEN and CDR2 SYDVKM. The CDR3 is 16 residues long. With 7 bases clipped from V and 7 bases from J, the junction kept 11 bases outside the gene matches. TCRdb reprocessed the 5' RACE reads with MiXCR, giving one entry per CDR3 protein. The top ten clones hold approximately 0.48% of a sample with approximately 490,000 distinct CDR3 sequences, about a fifth of them seen once. The same specimen was also included in a second study, on yellow fever vaccine responses in identical twins.

The clonotype originates from a woman aged 18-29 years in good health. The rearrangement links TRBV28 to TRBJ2-2; 11 bases fit TRBD1. Sequencing was performed on CD4+ T cells sorted from blood. The CDR3 region has the DNA TGTGCCAGCACCGACTCTGGGACAGGGGGTATCGGGGAGCTGTTTTTT. This codes for CASTDSGTGGIGELFF.